The clone carrying this TCR beta chain has only one observation. Original analysis: Amplification of reference gene primers was used by the study to estimate nucleated cell counts. Sequencing used immunoSEQ multiplex PCR; TCRdb keeps in-frame clones, though not all of them. V and J calls and clone size are copied from that table; D and trimming were computed from the DNA. The sample lists 200,000 to 250,000 clones, 83% occurring once. The data are from a study of blood T cell repertoires in COVID-19. Study-level information: From the United States, Italy and Spain came samples of acute and convalescent COVID-19.

CDR1 and CDR2 (germline): MNHEY, SVGEGT. The CDR3 covers 17 residues. V shed 2 bases and J shed 7 bases, with 21 bases lying between them. The receptor was derived from a woman aged 40 to 49 who had been exposed to COVID-19. The genes are TRBV6-2 or TRBV6-3 and TRBJ2-1, with D possibly matching TRBD1 (5 bases). Input material: PBMCs or T cells enriched from blood (not recorded which). The CDR3 bases are TGTGCCAGCAGTTACCCCCCGTCCGGCAGGGCTGGGAATGAGCAGTTCTTC. This sequence encodes CASSYPPSGRAGNEQFF.